The 14 T cell receptor beta chains given below trace back to one sample, sequenced in a study of T cell repertoires in ileal Crohn's disease. Generated by immunoSEQ multiplex PCR, the TCRdb table keeps only in-frame clones and is missing some. The sample gives 4,500 to 6,500 clones, 78% of which show up once; almost 6.5% is in the top ten. The time point here: proximal margin of the surgical specimen (macroscopically non-inflamed). The sequencing sample was made of ileal tissue. The receptors stem from an adult with Crohn's disease.

The V gene is TRBV25-1, the J gene TRBJ2-7; D is ambiguous. The V gene's germline CDR1 is MGHDK and CDR2 SYGVNS. CDR3 length: 13 residues. V was trimmed by 3 bases and J by 1 base, leaving 7 bases between them. The CDR3 region has the DNA TGTGCCAGCAGTGATCAATGGTCCTACGAGCAGTACTTC. Residues: CASSDQWSYEQYF.

In DNA form, the CDR3 reads TGCGCCAGCAGATATGGGGGCGATAACACCGGGGAGCTGTTTTTT. Its protein product is CASRYGGDNTGELFF. The chain joins TRBV10-2 to TRBJ2-2, with a possible D match to TRBD1 (6 bases). This CDR3 has 15 residues. CDR1 is WSHSY and CDR2 is SAAADI in the germline V gene. Trimming removed 6 bases at V and 2 bases at J, with 13 bases between.

The chain is built from TRBV10-1 and TRBJ1-1, with D possibly matching TRBD1 (6 bases). Deletions cut 2 bases from V and 8 bases from J, with 18 bases between. CDR1 is WNHNN and CDR2 is SYGVQD in the germline V gene (reference sequence). The CDR3 consists of 15 residues. Here the CDR3 DNA reads TGCGCCAGCAGTGAGAACGCTAACAGGGCCGGCGAAGCTTTCTTT. Its protein is CASSENANRAGEAFF.

The chain couples TRBV7-6 to TRBJ1-5; D is uncertain. There are 13 residues in the CDR3. From germline, CDR1 is SGHVS and CDR2 FNYEAQ. The germline V and J ends were trimmed by 1 base and 7 bases, with 8 bases remaining between them. CDR3 nucleotides: TGTGCCAGCAGCTTAGGGATGGGACAGCCCCAGCATTTT. Protein: CASSLGMGQPQHF.

The chain uses TRBV5-1 and TRBJ2-3; 7 nucleotides line up with TRBD1. Germline V lookup: CDR1 SGHRS, CDR2 YFSETQ. The J segment lost 3 bases and the V segment lost 2 bases, leaving 0 bases of the junction unmatched. The CDR3 has 13 amino acids. This CDR3 reads CASSLQGTDTQYF. The CDR3 nucleotides read TGCGCCAGCAGCTTACAGGGGACAGATACGCAGTATTTT.

CDR3 sequence (DNA): TGTGCCAGTAGTATAGGGGTCACACCCCTCCACTTT. This translates into CASSIGVTPLHF. The chain couples TRBV19 to TRBJ1-6; D ambiguous. Looked up from germline, CDR1 is LNHDA and CDR2 is SQIVND (reference sequence). Trimming pared 1 base from V and 11 bases from J, leaving 6 bases between. This CDR3 is built from 12 residues.

This chain uses TRBV28 with TRBJ2-1, with a weak D call TRBD1 (5 bases). The V gene's germline CDR1 is MDHEN and CDR2 SYDVKM. The length of the CDR3 is 16 residues. V dropped 8 bases and J dropped 3 bases, with 20 bases sitting between them. This CDR3 is CASPTPGHKFYNEQFF. Written as DNA, the CDR3 is TGTGCCAGCCCCACCCCCGGACATAAGTTCTACAATGAGCAGTTCTTC.

The chain has TRBV19 and TRBJ2-2; 11 bases are shared with TRBD2. The CDR3 sequence is 16 residues long. Germline V gene data show CDR1 as LNHDA and CDR2 as SQIVND (reference sequence). Unmatched junction bases numbered 11, after V lost 5 bases and J lost 9 bases. The DNA of the CDR3 is TGTGCCAGTAGTTCCTTGACTAGCGGGATGGGCAGGGAGCTGTTTTTT. This translates into CASSSLTSGMGRELFF. The whole variable domain, remainder taken from reference TRBV19 and TRBJ2-2, is DGGITQSPKYLFRKEGQNVTLSCEQNLNHDAMYWYRQDPGQGLRLIYYSQIVNDFQKGDIAEGYSVSREKKESFPLTVTSAQKNPTAFYLCASSSLTSGMGRELFFGEGSRLTVL.

V gene TRBV5-4 combines with J gene TRBJ1-2, with 8 bases fitting TRBD1. V trimming: 4 bases; J trimming: 1 base; junction bases outside the gene matches: 9. Germline CDR1 reads SGHNT; CDR2 reads YYREEE (reference sequence). The CDR3 sequence is 16 residues long. CDR3 nucleotides: TGTGCCAGCAGCAACGAGGGACAGGTCTTTAACTATGGCTACACCTTC. It specifies CASSNEGQVFNYGYTF.

This clone was seen a single time. The DNA for the CDR3 is TGTGCCAGCAGCTTAGATCGGGATCCATCGTATGGCTACACCTTC. This sequence encodes CASSLDRDPSYGYTF. The genes are TRBV11-2 and TRBJ1-2, with D hard to call. From germline, CDR1 is SGHAT and CDR2 FQNNGV. The V end lost 0 bases, the J end lost 5 bases, and 13 bases lay between the germline ends. The CDR3 covers 15 residues.

Notes on this clone: The sample contains more than one DNA sequence encoding this CDR3. This chain links TRBV5-1 with TRBJ1-4, with no clear D. V was clipped by 0 bases and J by 4 bases, with 7 bases between them. CDR1 is SGHRS, CDR2 YFSETQ, per germline. CDR3 length equals 14 residues. This chain's CDR3 is CASSLGQNNEKLFF. The CDR3 DNA reads as TGCGCCAGCAGCTTGGGGCAAAATAATGAAAAACTGTTTTTT.

The gene calls are TRBV4-2 and TRBJ1-3; D gene unclear. Trimming cost V 0 bases and J 6 bases, with 6 bases left between them. From germline, CDR1 is LGHNA and CDR2 YNFKEQ. This CDR3 is built from 13 residues. CDR3 bases: TGTGCCAGCAGCCAAGATTCCGCAAACACCATATATTTT. This translates into CASSQDSANTIYF.

The chain uses TRBV19 and TRBJ2-1, with 9 positions matching TRBD2. The CDR3 has 15 amino acids. Unmatched junction bases numbered 9, after V lost 3 bases and J lost 9 bases. Per germline, CDR1 LNHDA and CDR2 SQIVND (reference sequence). The CDR3 nucleotides read TGTGCCAGTAGTATTAGTAGCGGGAGTGTCGGTGAGCAGTTCTTC. Residues: CASSISSGSVGEQFF. Full variable domain (outside the CDR3, taken from reference TRBV19 and TRBJ2-1): DGGITQSPKYLFRKEGQNVTLSCEQNLNHDAMYWYRQDPGQGLRLIYYSQIVNDFQKGDIAEGYSVSREKKESFPLTVTSAQKNPTAFYLCASSISSGSVGEQFFGPGTRLTVL.

The CDR3 DNA follows: TGTGCCTGGAGTGTGGGGGGAACTAGCACAGATACGCAGTATTTT. This codes for CAWSVGGTSTDTQYF. J is TRBJ2-3 and V is TRBV30, with D perhaps TRBD2 (6 bases). The CDR3 runs 15 residues. Germline V lookup: CDR1 GTSNPN, CDR2 SVGIG (reference sequence). Trimming shortened V by 0 bases and J by 0 bases, and 10 bases separated the two germline ends.